This T cell receptor beta chain was found in a study of shared clonotypes between healthy human individuals. Study findings and constraints: Unshared clonotypes carried lower generation probabilities than those common to all four donors. Large depth notwithstanding, sorted-subset sequencing proved incomplete by rarefaction. Tissues were not sampled, only blood, and their repertoires likely differ.

On this clone itself: The antigen remains unidentified.

V was pared by 4 bases and J by 8 bases, with 8 bases of the junction left unmatched. Germline V gene data show CDR1 as LNHDA and CDR2 as SQIVND (reference sequence). The CDR3 has 15 amino acids. Nashville, Tennessee was home to all donors, who were Caucasian adults. Only in-frame clones appear in the TCRdb table, and some are missing; sequencing was by immunoSEQ multiplex PCR. Counted here are approximately 2,300,000 clones, 85% to 95% occurring once; the ten biggest clones make up roughly 0.34%. The chain employs TRBV19 and TRBJ2-1; TRBD1 matches 10 bases. The source of this sequence is a man aged 18 to 30 in good health. Some clones in this sample may be carry-over from other donors' samples. The specimen was naive CD4+ T cells from PBMCs. Described subset: CD45RA+ positively selected. DNA of the CDR3: TGTGCCAGTAGTAGGGGACAGGGGCGGGCTGATGAGCAGTTCTTC. Protein product: CASSRGQGRADEQFF. Drawing the rest from reference TRBV19 and TRBJ2-1, the complete variable domain is DGGITQSPKYLFRKEGQNVTLSCEQNLNHDAMYWYRQDPGQGLRLIYYSQIVNDFQKGDIAEGYSVSREKKESFPLTVTSAQKNPTAFYLCASSRGQGRADEQFFGPGTRLTVL.